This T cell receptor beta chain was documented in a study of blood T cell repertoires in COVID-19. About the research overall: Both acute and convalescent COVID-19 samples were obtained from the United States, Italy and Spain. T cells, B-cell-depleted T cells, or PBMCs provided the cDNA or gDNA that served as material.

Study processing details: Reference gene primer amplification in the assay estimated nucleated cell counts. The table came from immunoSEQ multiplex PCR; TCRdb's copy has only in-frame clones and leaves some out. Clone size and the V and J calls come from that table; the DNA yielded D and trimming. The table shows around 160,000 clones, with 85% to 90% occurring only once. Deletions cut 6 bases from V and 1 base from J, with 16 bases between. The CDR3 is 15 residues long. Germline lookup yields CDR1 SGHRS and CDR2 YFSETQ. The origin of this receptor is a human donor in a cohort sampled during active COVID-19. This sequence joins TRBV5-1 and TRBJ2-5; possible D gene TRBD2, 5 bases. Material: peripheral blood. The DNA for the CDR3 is TGCGCCAGCAACCGGGCGGGCAACCCCCAAGAGACCCAGTACTTC. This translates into CASNRAGNPQETQYF.